This T cell receptor (beta chain) was captured by sequencing in a study of blood T cell repertoires in COVID-19. In the original workflow: Amplification with reference gene primers provided the estimates of nucleated cell counts. Produced via immunoSEQ multiplex PCR; TCRdb's table is partial and in-frame only. From that table come the V and J calls and clone size; the DNA was used to work out D and trimming. This table holds approximately 360,000 clones, more than 75% found once. This CDR3 is 17 amino acids long. V was cut by 9 bases and J by 4 bases, with 25 bases left in between. Germline assignment: CDR1 LNHDA and CDR2 SQIVND (reference sequence).

This TCR derives from a young woman with acute COVID-19. The chain employs TRBV19 and TRBJ1-3; a weak D match, TRBD1 (6 bases). Sequencing was performed on PBMCs or T cells enriched from blood (not recorded which). The CDR3 DNA reads TGTGCCAGCACTACCGAAACCGGGACACTCGTCGGAAACACCATATATTTT. Translating gives CASTTETGTLVGNTIYF.